Listed here are 6 T cell receptor beta chains from one sample, sequenced in a study of T cell responses to AZD1222 COVID-19 vaccine. Libraries were prepared by immunoSEQ multiplex PCR; TCRdb keeps only in-frame clonotypes and omits some of them. The table shows over 150,000 clones, with about 93% occurring only once. Source: peripheral blood, taken 28 days after the second dose of the MenACWY control vaccine. These receptors all stem from an adult who received the MenACWY meningococcal vaccine as a control.

This sequence joins TRBV5-8 and TRBJ2-5; D not certain. Trimming stripped 2 bases from V and 4 bases from J, with 9 bases between. This CDR3 has 13 amino acids. CDR1 and CDR2 from the germline V gene are SGHTS and YDEGEE. The CDR3 bases are TGTGCCAGCAGCTTCATTGGGCGAGAGACCCAGTACTTC. This gives the protein CASSFIGRETQYF.

V gene TRBV5-4 combines with J gene TRBJ2-1; a weak D match, TRBD2 (6 bases). The CDR3 spans 16 residues. The germline V and J ends were trimmed by 4 bases and 2 bases, with 16 bases remaining between them. CDR1 is SGHNT and CDR2 is YYREEE in the germline V gene (reference sequence). The CDR3 region has the DNA TGTGCCAGCAGCCATCCCCCGGGGGAAACCTACAATGAGCAGTTCTTC. This translates into CASSHPPGETYNEQFF.

This clone was seen once. The chain couples TRBV30 to TRBJ1-2; 10 bases map to TRBD1. The CDR3 covers 13 residues. The J segment lost 2 bases and the V segment lost 5 bases, leaving 2 bases of the junction unmatched. The germline CDR1 and CDR2 sequences are GTSNPN and SVGIG (reference sequence). Here the CDR3 reads CAWGGQGNYGYTF. CDR3 DNA: TGTGCCTGGGGGGGACAGGGGAACTATGGCTACACCTTC.

This clone was seen just once. The DNA of the CDR3 is TGTGCCAGCAGTGGACAGGGTAGAAACACCATATATTTT. This sequence encodes CASSGQGRNTIYF. The chain links TRBV6-6 to TRBJ1-3; 8 bases align to TRBD1. The CDR3 runs to 13 residues. V lost 5 bases and J lost 5; bases outside the gene matches: 2. Per the germline V gene, CDR1 is MNHNY and CDR2 is SVGAGI (reference sequence).

The CDR3 sequence is CASRKQGVYEQYF. In DNA form, the CDR3 reads TGTGCCAGCAGGAAGCAGGGGGTTTACGAGCAGTACTTC. The chain employs TRBV6-5 and TRBJ2-7; 7 bases are a match to TRBD1. This CDR3 is 13 amino acids long. Unmatched junction bases numbered 6, after V lost 6 bases and J lost 4 bases. Germline values: CDR1 MNHEY, CDR2 SVGAGI.

CDR3 amino acids: CASSLDRVNYEQYF. CDR3 in DNA: TGTGCCAGCAGTTTGGACAGGGTCAACTACGAGCAGTACTTC. V is TRBV6-5 and J is TRBJ2-7; 8 bases fit TRBD1. V gave up 4 bases and J gave up 3 bases; unmatched junction bases: 5. In germline, CDR1 is MNHEY, CDR2 SVGAGI. The CDR3 contains 14 residues.